Listed here are 12 T cell receptor beta chains from one sample, sequenced in a study of cytomegalovirus exposure and HLA in healthy donors. Here immunoSEQ multiplex PCR was the method, and the copy in TCRdb shows in-frame clones only, minus some. In the table there are tens of thousands of clones, around 93% of which are singletons. Sequenced material: PBMCs. These receptors were collected from a woman aged 25 to 45 in good health and CMV-seropositive.

This clone turned up a few times. The genes are TRBV2 and TRBJ2-7, with 10 bases that match TRBD1. Germline V gives CDR1 SNHLY, CDR2 FYNNEI. This CDR3 region has 13 residues. The ends lost 0 bases at V and 11 bases at J; junction bases unmatched: 4. In DNA form, the CDR3 reads TGTGCCAGCAGTGAAGCGCCGGGACAGGGGAAGTACTTC. Protein product: CASSEAPGQGKYF.

DNA for the CDR3: TGTGCCAGCAGCCCAGCGGGAGGTCGGACCTACGAGCAGTACTTC. Translation: CASSPAGGRTYEQYF. The J gene is TRBJ2-7, the V gene TRBV27; 9 bases are shared with TRBD2. Trimming removed 6 bases from V and 2 bases from J; junction bases left unmatched: 8. Per the germline V gene, CDR1 is MNHEY and CDR2 is SMNVEV (reference sequence). The length of the CDR3 is 15 residues.

This clone was picked up one time. The chain uses TRBV7-9 and TRBJ1-5; D gene ambiguous. The CDR3 length is 15 residues. Germline loops: CDR1 SEHNR, CDR2 FQNEAQ (reference sequence). V was pared by 4 bases and J by 4 bases, with 14 bases between. This CDR3 is CASSYGIHGNQPQHF. The DNA for the CDR3 is TGTGCCAGCAGCTACGGGATTCATGGAAATCAGCCCCAGCATTTT.

The rearrangement uses TRBV7-6 and TRBJ2-5, with TRBD2 matching 13 bases. The CDR3 spans 15 residues. Unmatched junction bases numbered 5, after V lost 5 bases and J lost 5 bases. Germline CDR1 is SGHVS and CDR2 is FNYEAQ. The CDR3, as DNA: TGTGCCAGCAGCACTAGCGGGAGGGCCCTCGAGACCCAGTACTTC. It encodes CASSTSGRALETQYF.

The chain couples TRBV28 to TRBJ2-7; TRBD1 aligns across 8 bases. J gave up 3 bases and V 1 base, and 2 bases lay outside the gene matches. Germline values: CDR1 MDHEN, CDR2 SYDVKM. The CDR3 sequence is 14 residues long. The CDR3 loop is CASSLLTGDYEQYF. The CDR3 DNA follows: TGTGCCAGCAGTTTATTGACAGGGGACTACGAGCAGTACTTC.

This chain uses TRBV9 with TRBJ2-7; 7 bases match TRBD2. This CDR3 is 17 amino acids long. V lost 1 base to trimming and J lost 6 bases; unmatched junction nucleotides: 16. Germline-derived CDR1 and CDR2 are SGDLS and YYNGEE. The CDR3 coding sequence is TGTGCCAGCAGCGTATTGGATCTCGGCGGGAGTGTTAGCGAGCAGTACTTC. It is translated as CASSVLDLGGSVSEQYF.

The V gene is TRBV28, the J gene TRBJ1-4, with TRBD1 matching over 7 bases. Germline lookup yields CDR1 MDHEN and CDR2 SYDVKM. V lost 5 bases to trimming and J lost 8 bases; unmatched junction nucleotides: 11. There are 15 residues in the CDR3. The CDR3 here is CASSLEGTVNEKLFF. For the CDR3, the DNA is TGTGCCAGCAGTCTAGAGGGGACAGTTAACGAAAAACTGTTTTTT.

The CDR3: CASILGLAGDTDTQYF. CDR3 sequence (DNA): TGTGCCAGCATCCTAGGACTAGCGGGGGACACAGATACGCAGTATTTT. The chain recombines TRBV2 with TRBJ2-3, with 13 bases identical to TRBD2. The ends lost 7 bases at V and 2 bases at J; junction bases unmatched: 6. Looked up from germline, CDR1 is SNHLY and CDR2 is FYNNEI. This CDR3 is 16 amino acids long. The full variable domain, in which reference TRBV2 and TRBJ2-3 provide the parts outside the CDR3, is EPEVTQTPSHQVTQMGQEVILRCVPISNHLYFYWYRQILGQKVEFLVSFYNNEISEKSEIFDDQFSVERPDGSNFTLKIRSTKLEDSAMYFCASILGLAGDTDTQYFGPGTRLTVL.

The genes are TRBV14 and TRBJ2-7; TRBD2 might be the D (5 bases). Trimming removed 0 bases at V and 6 bases at J, with 9 bases between. The length of the CDR3 is 13 residues. CDR1 is SGHDN and CDR2 is FVKESK in the germline V gene. The CDR3 sequence: CASSQERAREQYF. CDR3 nucleotide sequence: TGTGCCAGCAGCCAAGAGAGGGCCCGCGAGCAGTACTTC.

The gene calls are TRBV7-9 and TRBJ1-5, with a tentative D call TRBD1 (6 bases). This CDR3 has 12 residues. With 6 bases removed from V and 8 bases from J, the gap between germline ends came to 11 bases. Germline CDR1 SEHNR, CDR2 FQNEAQ (reference sequence). The CDR3 DNA is TGTGCCAGCAGTCTAGGGGGTAAGCCCCAGCATTTT. Protein: CASSLGGKPQHF.

The chain recombines TRBV2 with TRBJ1-2, with no clear D. The CDR3 totals 12 residues. Germline assignment: CDR1 SNHLY and CDR2 FYNNEI. Trimming took off 3 bases at V and 5 bases at J, with 7 bases between the two ends. CDR3 bases: TGTGCCAGCAGTGACTCCTATTATGGCTACACCTTC. Translation: CASSDSYYGYTF.

The chain is built from TRBV9 and TRBJ2-7; unclear D gene. The CDR3 is 15 residues long. Trimming cost V 0 bases and J 5 bases, with 15 bases left between them. Germline V CDR1 and CDR2: SGDLS, YYNGEE. The CDR3 nucleotides are TGTGCCAGCAGCGTAGGTCCCGGGTTGGTAGACGAGCAGTACTTC. Protein sequence: CASSVGPGLVDEQYF.